Following are 28 T cell receptor beta chains from one sample sequenced in a study of OX40 agonist ivuxolimab in advanced cancers. Clones were sequenced by immunoSEQ multiplex PCR, and TCRdb holds only the in-frame ones, with some missing. The sample consists of more than 65,000 clones, about 91% of them appearing once. The source was CD4+ or CD8+ T cells sorted from blood, collected in a trial of the OX40 agonist ivuxolimab. All receptors derive from an adult with an advanced solid tumor such as melanoma, head and neck, liver or kidney cancer.

This clone was counted a single time. The rearrangement joins TRBV6-6 to TRBJ2-1, with 10 bases aligning to TRBD1. This CDR3 is built from 14 residues. J lost 5 bases, V lost 6 bases, and 4 bases had no gene match. The germline V gene encodes CDR1 MNHNY and CDR2 SVGAGI (reference sequence). The chain's CDR3 is CASRRQGADNEQFF. DNA of the CDR3: TGTGCCAGCAGAAGACAGGGGGCAGACAATGAGCAGTTCTTC.

This clone is a singleton in its sample. The chain carries TRBV18 and TRBJ1-1, with 7 bases lining up with TRBD1. The CDR3 contains 15 residues. Germline loops: CDR1 KGHSH, CDR2 LQKENI. The trim removed 2 bases at V and 1 base at J, leaving 4 bases unmatched. The CDR3 region is CASSPEAGGNTEAFF. DNA for the CDR3: TGTGCCAGCTCACCAGAAGCAGGGGGGAACACTGAAGCTTTCTTT. Together with reference TRBV18 and TRBJ1-1, the CDR3 gives the full variable domain: NAGVMQNPRHLVRRRGQEARLRCSPMKGHSHVYWYRQLPEEGLKFMVYLQKENIIDESGMPKERFSAEFPKEGPSILRIQQVVRGDSAAYFCASSPEAGGNTEAFFGQGTRLTVV.

This clone was counted once. This chain connects TRBV19 to TRBJ2-6; D possibly corresponds to TRBD1 (5 bases). CDR1 and CDR2 (germline): LNHDA, SQIVND (reference sequence). This CDR3 comprises 16 residues. Trimming left V 4 bases short and J 0 bases short, with 10 bases between. The CDR3: CASSKYDSSGANVLTF. The DNA of the CDR3 is TGTGCCAGTAGTAAATACGACAGCTCTGGGGCCAACGTCCTGACTTTC.

V and J are TRBV27 and TRBJ1-6; perhaps TRBD1 as D (5 bases). The V gene lost 0 bases and the J gene lost 7 bases, with 10 bases spanning the gap. CDR1 MNHEY and CDR2 SMNVEV come from the germline V gene (reference sequence). The CDR3 covers 15 residues. CDR3 residues: CASSLSIGGNSPLHF. As DNA, the CDR3 is TGTGCCAGCAGTTTATCGATCGGGGGGAATTCACCCCTCCACTTT.

V usage is TRBV6-5 and J usage is TRBJ2-7; a weak D match, TRBD2 (5 bases). The CDR3 sequence is 13 residues long. The V gene's germline CDR1 is MNHEY and CDR2 SVGAGI. Deletions cut 8 bases from V and 2 bases from J, with 13 bases between. CDR3 sequence (DNA): TGTGCCAGCGGGCGCCCCGGGACCTACGAGCAGTACTTC. Protein product: CASGRPGTYEQYF.

This clone turned up a few times. The gene calls are TRBV28 and TRBJ2-3, with TRBD1 identical over 9 bases. The CDR3 contains 15 residues. CDR1 is MDHEN and CDR2 is SYDVKM in the germline V gene. The J segment lost 2 bases and the V segment lost 6 bases, leaving 6 bases of the junction unmatched. The CDR3 DNA reads TGTGCCAGCAGCCAAACAGGGGGCCCCACAGATACGCAGTATTTT. It is translated as CASSQTGGPTDTQYF.

The chain employs TRBV10-3 and TRBJ2-1; TRBD1 matches at 8 bases. V lost 4 bases, J lost 6 bases, and 5 bases stayed unmatched. Per the germline V gene, CDR1 is ENHRY and CDR2 is SYGVKD. The CDR3 contains 14 residues. The DNA of the CDR3 is TGTGCCATCAGTGCGCCGGGACAGGTCAATGAGCAGTTCTTC. As protein: CAISAPGQVNEQFF.

The rearrangement links TRBV5-1 to TRBJ1-3, with D possibly TRBD1 on 6 matching bases. CDR3 size: 15 residues. Looked up from germline, CDR1 is SGHRS and CDR2 is YFSETQ. The V gene lost 0 bases and the J gene lost 4 bases, with 11 bases spanning the gap. The CDR3 reads CASSLERGTGNTIYF. In nucleotides, the CDR3 is TGCGCCAGCAGCTTGGAACGGGGGACAGGAAACACCATATATTTT.

In this sample, this clone turned up once. The J gene is TRBJ2-5, the V gene TRBV6-1; D call uncertain. Per the germline V gene, CDR1 is MNHNS and CDR2 is SASEGT. The CDR3 spans 13 residues. Trimming left V 6 bases short and J 5 bases short, with 13 bases between. The CDR3: CASSRPFQETQYF. The CDR3 DNA reads TGTGCCAGCAGCCGACCATTCCAGGAGACCCAGTACTTC.

The chain joins TRBV5-1 to TRBJ2-2; a possible D gene is TRBD2 (5 bases). The CDR3 length is 16 residues. Germline V gives CDR1 SGHRS, CDR2 YFSETQ. V was trimmed by 3 bases and J by 4 bases, leaving 16 bases between them. CDR3 DNA: TGCGCCAGCAGCTCCCGGGGAGATCCGGCCACCGGGGAGCTGTTTTTT. It codes for CASSSRGDPATGELFF.

The genes are TRBV19 and TRBJ1-2, with a weak D call TRBD1 (5 bases). V dropped 4 bases and J dropped 7 bases, with 16 bases sitting between them. The CDR3 extends over 14 amino acids. Germline V gene data show CDR1 as LNHDA and CDR2 as SQIVND (reference sequence). The CDR3 loop is CASSTDNFPGGYTF. CDR3 DNA sequence: TGTGCCAGTAGTACGGACAACTTCCCGGGTGGCTACACCTTC. The whole variable domain, filled in from reference TRBV19 and TRBJ1-2, reads DGGITQSPKYLFRKEGQNVTLSCEQNLNHDAMYWYRQDPGQGLRLIYYSQIVNDFQKGDIAEGYSVSREKKESFPLTVTSAQKNPTAFYLCASSTDNFPGGYTFGSGTRLTVV.

DNA of the CDR3: TGTGCCAGCGGGTCACCGAACACCGGGGAGCTGTTTTTT. Translation gives CASGSPNTGELFF. The rearrangement links TRBV6-1 to TRBJ2-2, with D unresolved. The CDR3 covers 13 residues. Trimming left V 8 bases short and J 0 bases short, with 7 bases between. Germline CDR1 and CDR2: MNHNS and SASEGT.

This chain connects TRBV2 to TRBJ2-2; the D gene could be TRBD1 or TRBD2 (5 bases each). Trimming cost V 6 bases and J 2 bases, with 13 bases left between them. Germline-derived CDR1 and CDR2 are SNHLY and FYNNEI. The CDR3 has 15 residues. In DNA, the CDR3 is TGTGCCAGCAGGGGGACGGATTCAAACACCGGGGAGCTGTTTTTT. This codes for CASRGTDSNTGELFF.

V usage is TRBV11-2 and J usage is TRBJ2-7, with D hard to call. Germline V CDR1 and CDR2: SGHAT, FQNNGV. This CDR3 is 13 amino acids long. The V gene lost 2 bases and the J gene lost 4 bases, with 9 bases spanning the gap. CDR3 sequence: CASSLSQKYEQYF. In DNA, the CDR3 is TGTGCCAGCAGCTTATCACAAAAATACGAGCAGTACTTC.

This rearrangement joins TRBV28 to TRBJ1-4; 7 positions agree with TRBD1. The CDR3 is made up of 14 amino acids. Germline V gives CDR1 MDHEN, CDR2 SYDVKM. The V and J ends lost 6 bases and 1 base, in that order; junction bases with no gene match: 2. The CDR3 DNA sequence: TGTGCCAGCAGCAACAGGGGAACTAATGAAAAACTGTTTTTT. Amino acid sequence: CASSNRGTNEKLFF.

CDR3 loop: CASSLGTGQNQPQHF. The CDR3 nucleotides are TGTGCCAGCAGCTTAGGGACAGGGCAGAATCAGCCCCAGCATTTT. The chain carries TRBV7-6 and TRBJ1-5; 8 nucleotides agree with TRBD1. V lost 1 base and J lost 4; bases outside the gene matches: 3. Germline values: CDR1 SGHVS, CDR2 FNYEAQ. The CDR3 length is 15 residues.

This clone was seen a handful of times. The CDR3 coding sequence is TGTGCCAGCTCACCAGGTGACCTCAGCTATGGCTACACCTTC. The encoded protein is CASSPGDLSYGYTF. The rearrangement joins TRBV18 to TRBJ1-2; unclear D gene. The CDR3 contains 14 residues. V lost 2 bases and J lost 4, with 11 bases in between. Germline lookup yields CDR1 KGHSH and CDR2 LQKENI.

The chain employs TRBV6-6 and TRBJ2-1; 9 bases match TRBD2. The V gene end was trimmed by 2 bases and the J gene end by 2 bases; junction bases not matched to a gene: 4. CDR3 length: 16 amino acids. In germline, CDR1 is MNHNY, CDR2 SVGAGI (reference sequence). This CDR3 is CASSYPAGGTYNEQFF. The CDR3 coding sequence is TGTGCCAGCAGTTACCCCGCGGGGGGGACCTACAATGAGCAGTTCTTC.

This clone has more than one count but fewer than ten. This rearrangement joins TRBV6-1 to TRBJ2-1, with a tentative D call TRBD2 (5 bases). V gave up 0 bases and J gave up 9 bases, with 15 bases separating them. The CDR3 spans 15 residues. Germline CDR1 and CDR2: MNHNS and SASEGT. In DNA, the CDR3 is TGTGCCAGCAGTGAAGCGGGATCGGAACGGGGTGAGCAGTTCTTC. It specifies CASSEAGSERGEQFF.

The CDR3 DNA reads TGCAGCGTTCGCCGGGTTGTAGCGGAAAACAATGAGCAGTTCTTC. Its protein product is CSVRRVVAENNEQFF. The rearrangement uses TRBV29-1 and TRBJ2-1; a possible D gene is TRBD2 (6 bases). The V gene lost 5 bases and the J gene lost 5 bases, with 19 bases spanning the gap. The CDR3 consists of 15 residues. Germline V CDR1 and CDR2: SQVTM, ANQGSEA.

V is TRBV19 and J is TRBJ2-3; 10 bases line up with TRBD2. This CDR3 comprises 13 residues. Losses at the gene ends were 6 bases for V and 5 bases for J; bases not matched to a gene: 2. The germline CDR1 and CDR2 sequences are LNHDA and SQIVND (reference sequence). The CDR3 sequence: CASSGLAEDTQYF. The CDR3 bases are TGTGCCAGTAGCGGACTAGCGGAAGATACGCAGTATTTT.

This clone was picked up one time. One end of the junction does not line up with germline, which may come from a read error. The same CDR3 can be traced to other DNA sequences in this sample. This chain links TRBV27 with TRBJ1-1; TRBD1 might be the D (6 bases). The germline gives CDR1 MNHEY, CDR2 SMNVEV (reference sequence). There are 14 residues in the CDR3. CDR3 residues: CASSLMGGRTEAFF. The CDR3 nucleotides read TGTGCCAGCAGTTTAATGGGGGGGCGTACTGAAGCCTTCTTT.

The chain couples TRBV19 to TRBJ2-7, with 7 positions matching TRBD2. The CDR3 runs 14 residues. Trimming removed 4 bases from V and 4 bases from J; junction bases left unmatched: 7. Looked up from germline, CDR1 is LNHDA and CDR2 is SQIVND (reference sequence). The CDR3 spells CASSKGGSGYEQYF. The CDR3 nucleotides read TGTGCCAGTAGTAAGGGCGGGAGTGGTTACGAGCAGTACTTC. Based on the CDR3 plus reference TRBV19 and TRBJ2-7, the full variable domain is DGGITQSPKYLFRKEGQNVTLSCEQNLNHDAMYWYRQDPGQGLRLIYYSQIVNDFQKGDIAEGYSVSREKKESFPLTVTSAQKNPTAFYLCASSKGGSGYEQYFGPGTRLTVT.

The chain links TRBV25-1 to TRBJ2-1; 8 nucleotides agree with TRBD2. This CDR3 region has 14 residues. Germline V gene data show CDR1 as MGHDK and CDR2 as SYGVNS. V was pared by 8 bases and J by 2 bases, with 5 bases of the junction left unmatched. CDR3 residues: CASEIAGPYNEQFF. The CDR3 DNA reads as TGTGCCAGCGAAATAGCGGGACCCTACAATGAGCAGTTCTTC.

This chain uses TRBV9 with TRBJ2-7, with D unresolved. The CDR3 has 13 amino acids. V lost 4 bases, J lost 3 bases, and 11 bases lay in between. Germline V lookup: CDR1 SGDLS, CDR2 YYNGEE. As DNA, the CDR3 is TGTGCCAGCAGCCCCCCGGCAAGCTACGAGCAGTACTTC. Amino acids: CASSPPASYEQYF.

This chain connects TRBV29-1 to TRBJ2-1; 10 nucleotides align to TRBD2. The germline V gene has CDR1 SQVTM and CDR2 ANQGSEA. This CDR3 has 14 amino acids. With 3 bases clipped from V and 9 bases from J, the junction kept 8 bases outside the gene matches. The CDR3 reads CSVEASGSWVEQFF. CDR3 nucleotide sequence: TGCAGCGTTGAGGCTAGCGGGAGTTGGGTTGAGCAGTTCTTC.

This chain uses TRBV19 with TRBJ1-2; 12 bases line up with TRBD1. The CDR3 has 14 amino acids. CDR1 and CDR2 from the germline V gene are LNHDA and SQIVND (reference sequence). The J segment lost 8 bases and the V segment lost 4 bases, leaving 5 bases of the junction unmatched. The CDR3 sequence is CASSNKGQGAGYTF. In DNA form, the CDR3 reads TGTGCCAGTAGTAACAAGGGACAGGGGGCCGGCTACACCTTC.

This chain links TRBV10-1 with TRBJ2-5, with 9 bases identical to TRBD1. Per germline, CDR1 WNHNN and CDR2 SYGVQD (reference sequence). The CDR3 is made up of 15 amino acids. After removal of 5 bases from V and 0 bases from J, the junction contained 4 bases not matched to a gene. This CDR3 is CASSTGQGNQETQYF. CDR3 nucleotides: TGCGCCAGCAGTACCGGACAGGGGAACCAAGAGACCCAGTACTTC.